The 9 T cell receptor beta chains below come from one sample, sequenced in a study of blood T cell repertoires in COVID-19. Clones were sequenced by immunoSEQ multiplex PCR, and TCRdb holds only the in-frame ones, with some missing. The data contain about 220,000 clones, around 87% of them seen just once; the ten biggest clones take up 2.5% to 3.5%. Material for sequencing was peripheral blood. The receptors were sampled from a woman in her 30s who had recovered from COVID-19.

V gene TRBV5-6 combines with J gene TRBJ2-1, with 9 bases that match TRBD1. The trim removed 4 bases at V and 3 bases at J, leaving 8 bases unmatched. This CDR3 is built from 16 residues. Germline loops: CDR1 SGHDT, CDR2 YYEEEE. The chain's CDR3 is CASSQFRDRVYNEQFF. CDR3 nucleotides: TGTGCCAGCAGCCAGTTCCGGGACAGGGTCTACAATGAGCAGTTCTTC.

Concerning this clone: At the DNA level, this CDR3 is encoded by other sequences in the same sample as well. The chain uses TRBV7-2 and TRBJ2-1; D unclear. The CDR3 has 15 residues. The germline gives CDR1 SGHTA, CDR2 FQGNSA. V was clipped by 1 base and J by 0 bases, with 7 bases between them. The CDR3 DNA reads TGTGCCAGCAGCTTAGTGCTTAGCTCCTACAATGAGCAGTTCTTC. Protein product: CASSLVLSSYNEQFF. Full variable domain (missing parts from reference TRBV7-2 and TRBJ2-1): GAGVSQSPSNKVTEKGKDVELRCDPISGHTALYWYRQSLGQGLEFLIYFQGNSAPDKSGLPSDRFSAERTGGSVSTLTIQRTQQEDSAVYLCASSLVLSSYNEQFFGPGTRLTVL.

The rearrangement joins TRBV29-1 to TRBJ2-7; D gene unclear. CDR1 SQVTM and CDR2 ANQGSEA come from the germline V gene. The CDR3 length is 10 residues. The germline V and J ends were trimmed by 5 bases and 8 bases, with 10 bases remaining between them. This chain's CDR3 is CSVYLRKQYF. The DNA of the CDR3 is TGCAGCGTTTACCTACGAAAGCAGTACTTC.

The chain uses TRBV5-5 and TRBJ1-1, with D possibly TRBD1 on 6 matching bases. Trimming removed 4 bases at V and 3 bases at J, with 13 bases between. The CDR3 contains 14 residues. CDR1 is SGHKS and CDR2 is YYEKEE in the germline V gene (reference sequence). CDR3 protein: CASSRPGVDTEAFF. The CDR3 DNA is TGTGCCAGCAGCCGACCAGGGGTTGACACTGAAGCTTTCTTT.

This clone was observed a handful of times. This chain links TRBV13 with TRBJ2-1; 8 bases map to TRBD2. This CDR3 has 13 residues. From germline, CDR1 is PRHDT and CDR2 FYEKMQ (reference sequence). After removal of 6 bases from V and 9 bases from J, the junction contained 7 bases not matched to a gene. CDR3 in amino acids: CASRLPGGLEQFF. The CDR3 bases are TGTGCCAGCAGGCTCCCGGGGGGGCTTGAGCAGTTCTTC.

The chain recombines TRBV24-1 with TRBJ2-5, with D perhaps matching TRBD1 (6 bases). This CDR3 contains 15 residues. Trimming removed 1 base at V and 3 bases at J, with 11 bases between. Germline CDR1 KGHDR, CDR2 SFDVKD. The CDR3 nucleotides are TGTGCCACCAGTGATTTTGGGCAGGGGAAAGAGACCCAGTACTTC. This sequence encodes CATSDFGQGKETQYF.

The chain has TRBV6-5 and TRBJ2-7, with 9 bases fitting TRBD1. Germline lookup yields CDR1 MNHEY and CDR2 SVGAGI. V was clipped by 4 bases and J by 1 base; unmatched bases: 5. CDR3 size: 15 residues. Here the CDR3 reads CASSLDGTGSYEQYF. CDR3 nucleotides: TGTGCCAGCAGTTTGGACGGGACAGGGTCCTACGAGCAGTACTTC.

In this sample, this clone turned up once. This CDR3 reads CASSAPIGTGGGTDTQYF. The CDR3 DNA follows: TGTGCCAGCAGCGCCCCAATTGGGACTGGCGGGGGCACAGATACGCAGTATTTT. The chain carries TRBV9 and TRBJ2-3; D may be TRBD2 (6 bases). Per the germline V gene, CDR1 is SGDLS and CDR2 is YYNGEE. With 3 bases removed from V and 1 base from J, the gap between germline ends came to 21 bases. The CDR3 is 18 amino acids.

The chain carries TRBV19 and TRBJ2-7; a weak D match, TRBD1 (8 bases). Germline values: CDR1 LNHDA, CDR2 SQIVND (reference sequence). Trimming cost V 6 bases and J 4 bases, with 16 bases left between them. CDR3 length: 14 residues. DNA for the CDR3: TGTGCCAGTAGGGGGGGGACAGGCCGATACGAGCAGTACTTC. Protein sequence: CASRGGTGRYEQYF.